Shown below are 8 T cell receptor beta chains from a single sample sequenced in a study of T cells in Graves' hyperthyroidism and ophthalmopathy. RNA transcripts served as the template for amplifying TCR beta CDR3 regions. The primer set for the first-round RT-PCR of the TCR CDR3 was HTBI. MiXCR was run by TCRdb on the multiplex PCR reads, yielding one entry per CDR3 protein. The profile shows nearly 600,000 distinct CDR3 sequences, roughly 13% of them singletons. Sequenced input: blood. The receptors here all came from a woman aged 30 to 39 with Graves' hyperthyroidism that later progressed to Graves' ophthalmopathy.

The chain uses TRBV27 and TRBJ1-4; D unclear. Germline V CDR1 and CDR2: MNHEY, SMNVEV (reference sequence). The CDR3 is made up of 15 amino acids. V lost 5 bases, J lost 2 bases, and 12 bases lay in between. The CDR3 sequence is CASSRGGLTNEKLFF. CDR3 bases: TGTGCCAGCAGTCGGGGTGGGCTGACTAATGAAAAACTGTTTTTT.

This clonotype has a handful of counts. This chain links TRBV29-1 with TRBJ1-1; D gene unclear. The ends were cut back, 6 bases at V and 1 base at J, with 6 bases in the middle. Germline V CDR1 and CDR2: SQVTM, ANQGSEA. The CDR3 contains 11 residues. The CDR3 protein is CSVGANTEAFF. The CDR3 DNA is TGCAGCGTCGGAGCGAACACTGAAGCTTTCTTT.

This clonotype was detected ten times or more. The chain is built from TRBV11-2 and TRBJ1-3; possible D gene TRBD1, 5 bases. Trimming shortened V by 4 bases and J by 8 bases, and 15 bases separated the two germline ends. Germline V lookup: CDR1 SGHAT, CDR2 FQNNGV. This CDR3 is 14 amino acids long. Here the CDR3 reads CASSSRPDRYTIYF. Here the CDR3 DNA reads TGTGCCAGCAGCTCACGGCCCGACAGATACACCATATATTTT. The variable domain in full, with the rest retrieved from reference TRBV11-2 and TRBJ1-3, is EAGVAQSPRYKIIEKRQSVAFWCNPISGHATLYWYQQILGQGPKLLIQFQNNGVVDDSQLPKDRFSAERLKGVDSTLKIQPAKLEDSAVYLCASSSRPDRYTIYFGEGSWLTVV.

This clonotype has ten or more counts. This chain joins TRBV12-3 or TRBV12-4 and TRBJ2-1; 10 positions agree with TRBD2. CDR3 length: 15 amino acids. The V and J ends lost 5 bases and 4 bases, in that order; junction bases with no gene match: 5. In DNA, the CDR3 is TGTGCCAGCAGTCCCCGGACTAGCGGATACAATGAGCAGTTCTTC. This gives the protein CASSPRTSGYNEQFF.

The chain combines TRBV6-5 with TRBJ2-1; 11 bases map to TRBD2. CDR3 length: 17 residues. Germline CDR1 is MNHEY and CDR2 is SVGAGI. The V gene end was trimmed by 2 bases and the J gene end by 2 bases; junction bases not matched to a gene: 5. The chain's CDR3 is CASSYAVLAGAYNEQFF. The CDR3 nucleotides are TGTGCCAGCAGTTACGCGGTACTAGCGGGAGCCTACAATGAGCAGTTCTTC.

In this sample, this clonotype turned up many times. This rearrangement joins TRBV5-1 to TRBJ1-1; D unresolved. The ends were cut back, 2 bases at V and 1 base at J, with 12 bases in the middle. Looked up from germline, CDR1 is SGHRS and CDR2 is YFSETQ. The CDR3 extends over 15 amino acids. CDR3 residues: CASSFGQNPNTEAFF. Written as DNA, the CDR3 is TGCGCCAGCAGCTTTGGGCAGAACCCGAACACTGAAGCTTTCTTT.

At least ten counts were recorded for this clonotype. The V gene is TRBV24-1, the J gene TRBJ2-7; no definite D call. The germline V gene encodes CDR1 KGHDR and CDR2 SFDVKD. The CDR3 sequence is 14 residues long. V was pared by 10 bases and J by 2 bases, with 17 bases between. CDR3 protein: CATSHQASAYEQYF. DNA for the CDR3: TGTGCCACGTCTCACCAGGCCAGCGCCTACGAGCAGTACTTC.

This clonotype has at least ten counts. The V call is TRBV7-2, the J call TRBJ1-6; TRBD1 matches 8 bases. The CDR3 length is 15 residues. V lost 5 bases, J lost 10 bases, and 10 bases stayed unmatched. Germline CDR1 reads SGHTA; CDR2 reads FQGNSA. CDR3 DNA: TGTGCCAGCAGCCCGACGACAGGGGTGAGATCACCCCTCCACTTT. This codes for CASSPTTGVRSPLHF.